The rows below give T cell receptor beta chains drawn from one sample of a study of blood T cell repertoires in COVID-19. Sequencing used immunoSEQ multiplex PCR; TCRdb keeps in-frame clones, though not all of them. The data show about 26,000 clones, roughly 89% seen once. Sequenced sample: peripheral blood. Receptors were obtained from a human donor in a cohort sampled during active COVID-19. The CDR3 runs from the conserved cysteine through the conserved F or W. The order of the fields is J gene, V gene, CDR3 protein.

j_gene: TRBJ1-1; v_gene: TRBV12-3/TRBV12-4; CDR3aa: CASSSGYYTEAFF
j_gene: TRBJ1-5; v_gene: TRBV4-1; CDR3aa: CASSLQVGQPQHF
j_gene: TRBJ1-1; v_gene: TRBV18; CDR3aa: CASSPDAGLMNTEAFF
j_gene: TRBJ2-6; v_gene: TRBV5-4; CDR3aa: CASSFGTPGANVLTF
j_gene: TRBJ1-6; v_gene: TRBV6-1; CDR3aa: CASSDRQTNSPLHF
j_gene: TRBJ1-1; v_gene: TRBV6-5; CDR3aa: CASSSDRRLGQAFF
j_gene: TRBJ2-6; v_gene: TRBV7-2; CDR3aa: CATARTGSGANVLTF
j_gene: TRBJ1-5; v_gene: TRBV28; CDR3aa: CASSWGGLGNQPQHF
j_gene: TRBJ1-3; v_gene: TRBV5-1; CDR3aa: CASSSGRGHGNTIYF
j_gene: TRBJ2-5; v_gene: TRBV5-1; CDR3aa: CASSLDTSGGLETQYF
j_gene: TRBJ2-1; v_gene: TRBV7-6; CDR3aa: CASSLRQGQENEQFF
j_gene: TRBJ2-1; v_gene: TRBV7-9; CDR3aa: CASGTEKRYEQFF
j_gene: TRBJ1-2; v_gene: TRBV11-2; CDR3aa: CASLGGAVDGYTF
j_gene: TRBJ2-6; v_gene: TRBV4-2; CDR3aa: CASSPRTGSSSGANVLTF
j_gene: TRBJ2-1; v_gene: TRBV4-1; CDR3aa: CASSQGLAGALGNEQFF
j_gene: TRBJ2-3; v_gene: TRBV3-1/TRBV3-2; CDR3aa: CASSRPGGPKQYF
j_gene: TRBJ2-7; v_gene: TRBV6-5; CDR3aa: CASSFITGGEQYF
j_gene: TRBJ2-1; v_gene: TRBV9; CDR3aa: CASNDGSFSYNEQFF
j_gene: TRBJ2-5; v_gene: TRBV4-2; CDR3aa: CASSQERAGHEETQYF
j_gene: TRBJ2-5; v_gene: TRBV3-1/TRBV3-2; CDR3aa: CASSPSTGTGEETQYF
j_gene: TRBJ2-7; v_gene: TRBV5-1; CDR3aa: CASSLLAGGSSYEQYF
j_gene: TRBJ2-5; v_gene: TRBV5-5; CDR3aa: CASILEGLAQETQYF
j_gene: TRBJ1-2; v_gene: TRBV7-3; CDR3aa: CASSQGQNYGYTF